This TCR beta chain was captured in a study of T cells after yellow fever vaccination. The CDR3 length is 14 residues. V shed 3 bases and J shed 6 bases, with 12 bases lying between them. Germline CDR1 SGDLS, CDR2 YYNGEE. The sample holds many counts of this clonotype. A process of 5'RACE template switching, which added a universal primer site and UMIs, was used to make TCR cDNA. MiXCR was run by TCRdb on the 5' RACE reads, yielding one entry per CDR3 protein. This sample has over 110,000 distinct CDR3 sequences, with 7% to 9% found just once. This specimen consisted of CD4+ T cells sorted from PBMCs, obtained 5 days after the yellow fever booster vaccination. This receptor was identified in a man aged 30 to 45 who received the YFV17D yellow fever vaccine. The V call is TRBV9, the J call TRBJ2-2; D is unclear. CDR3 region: CASSGPDLAGELFF. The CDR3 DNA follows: TGTGCCAGCAGCGGGCCCGACTTGGCCGGGGAGCTGTTTTTT.